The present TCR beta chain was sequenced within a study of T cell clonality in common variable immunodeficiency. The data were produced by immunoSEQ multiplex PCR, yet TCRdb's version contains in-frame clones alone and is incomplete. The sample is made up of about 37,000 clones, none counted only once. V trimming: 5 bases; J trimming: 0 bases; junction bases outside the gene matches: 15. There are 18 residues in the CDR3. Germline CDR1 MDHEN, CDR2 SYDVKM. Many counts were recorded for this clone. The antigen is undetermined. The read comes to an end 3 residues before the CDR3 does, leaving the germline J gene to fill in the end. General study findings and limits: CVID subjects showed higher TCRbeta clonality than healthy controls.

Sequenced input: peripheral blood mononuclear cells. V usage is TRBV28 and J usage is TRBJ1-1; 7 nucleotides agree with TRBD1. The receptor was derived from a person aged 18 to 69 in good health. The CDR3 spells CASSRPRQGVQMNTEAFF. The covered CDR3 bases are TGTGCCAGCAGTCGCCCCAGGCAGGGGGTCCAGATGAACACTGAA.